Presented here are 22 T cell receptor beta chains from one specimen sequenced in a study of blood T cells in healthy people across ages. Primed by a sample-barcoded 5' primer and a J-beta primer mix, a second PCR proceeded for 7 to 11 cycles. TCRdb processed the 5' RACE reads anew with MiXCR; each CDR3 protein has one entry. The sample gives some 850,000 distinct CDR3 sequences, around 24% of which show up once; over 2.5% is in the top ten. These data were also filed under a second study, of T cells of mothers and their children.

The material sequenced was blood. The origin of the receptors is a boy aged 5-17 years in good health.

The chain employs TRBV13 and TRBJ2-1, with D perhaps given as TRBD1 or TRBD2 (5 bases each). The CDR3 runs 14 residues. The germline V gene has CDR1 PRHDT and CDR2 FYEKMQ (reference sequence). V lost 4 bases and J 1 base, leaving 8 bases between the germline ends. The CDR3 sequence: CASSWDRSYNEQFF. CDR3 bases: TGTGCCAGCAGCTGGGACCGTTCCTACAATGAGCAGTTCTTC.

The chain is built from TRBV30 and TRBJ2-1; 10 positions match TRBD2. The CDR3 extends over 13 amino acids. J gave up 6 bases and V 3 bases, and 2 bases lay outside the gene matches. CDR1 and CDR2 (germline): GTSNPN, SVGIG (reference sequence). The chain's CDR3 is CAWSLAGGNEQFF. CDR3 sequence (DNA): TGTGCCTGGAGCTTAGCGGGGGGCAATGAGCAGTTCTTC.

This clonotype was recorded a few times. The rearrangement joins TRBV7-6 to TRBJ2-5; TRBD2 matches at 9 bases. The V and J ends lost 5 bases and 4 bases, in that order; junction bases with no gene match: 5. The CDR3 has 14 amino acids. Looked up from germline, CDR1 is SGHVS and CDR2 is FNYEAQ. The CDR3 loop is CASSAAGGRETQYF. The DNA of the CDR3 is TGTGCCAGCAGCGCAGCGGGGGGTCGAGAGACCCAGTACTTC. Supplemented by reference TRBV7-6 and TRBJ2-5, the full variable domain reads GAGVSQSPRYKVTKRGQDVALRCDPISGHVSLYWYRQALGQGPEFLTYFNYEAQQDKSGLPNDRFSAERPEGSISTLTIQRTEQRDSAMYRCASSAAGGRETQYFGPGTRLLVL.

This clonotype showed up just a few times. J is TRBJ2-5 and V is TRBV5-1; no reliable D call. This CDR3 has 11 residues. Trimming removed 7 bases at V and 1 base at J, with 5 bases between. CDR1 is SGHRS and CDR2 is YFSETQ in the germline V gene. The CDR3 sequence: CASRFQETQYF. The CDR3 region has the DNA TGCGCCAGCCGATTCCAAGAGACCCAGTACTTC.

J is TRBJ1-2 and V is TRBV12-3 or TRBV12-4; D not resolved. The V gene lost 3 bases and the J gene lost 6 bases, with 14 bases spanning the gap. The CDR3 runs 14 residues. This CDR3 reads CASSFWGVIDGYTF. The DNA of the CDR3 is TGTGCCAGCAGTTTCTGGGGAGTTATCGATGGCTACACCTTC.

This clonotype appeared a few times. V gene TRBV29-1 combines with J gene TRBJ2-1, with unresolved D. V was shortened by 0 bases and J by 3 bases, with 3 bases between the two germline ends. The CDR3 spans 12 residues. Germline CDR1 and CDR2: SQVTM and ANQGSEA. Here the CDR3 DNA reads TGCAGCGTTGAAGAGGGCTACAATGAGCAGTTCTTC. Encoded protein: CSVEEGYNEQFF.

This chain connects TRBV6-6 to TRBJ2-2; no reliable D call. The CDR3 consists of 13 residues. The germline V gene has CDR1 MNHNY and CDR2 SVGAGI (reference sequence). Trimming stripped 2 bases from V and 1 base from J, with 2 bases between. CDR3 sequence: CASSYENTGELFF. As DNA, the CDR3 is TGTGCCAGCAGTTACGAGAACACCGGGGAGCTGTTTTTT.

The chain links TRBV7-9 to TRBJ2-7; D might be TRBD1 or TRBD2, each matching 5 bases. V was cut by 3 bases and J by 0 bases, with 18 bases left in between. This CDR3 region has 17 residues. The germline CDR1 and CDR2 sequences are SEHNR and FQNEAQ (reference sequence). The CDR3 sequence: CASSFSLGGGSSYEQYF. The CDR3 nucleotides read TGTGCCAGCAGCTTTTCTTTGGGTGGGGGTAGCTCCTACGAGCAGTACTTC.

This clonotype was seen only a few times. The rearrangement links TRBV18 to TRBJ1-1; perhaps TRBD1 as D (6 bases). The CDR3 has 16 residues. The V end lost 0 bases, the J end lost 6 bases, and 17 bases lay between the germline ends. Germline CDR1 and CDR2: KGHSH and LQKENI. CDR3 nucleotide sequence: TGTGCCAGCTCACCACCAGGGAGGGGGAAGATCGCTGAAGCTTTCTTT. Encoded protein: CASSPPGRGKIAEAFF.

The chain employs TRBV30 and TRBJ1-5; D gene unclear. The germline CDR1 and CDR2 sequences are GTSNPN and SVGIG (reference sequence). Trimming cost V 1 base and J 2 bases, with 6 bases left between them. This CDR3 is built from 13 residues. The chain's CDR3 is CAWSGVGNQPQHF. In DNA form, the CDR3 reads TGTGCCTGGAGTGGAGTGGGCAATCAGCCCCAGCATTTT.

The chain links TRBV5-1 to TRBJ2-5, with TRBD2 matching over 8 bases. This CDR3 is 15 amino acids long. Germline V lookup: CDR1 SGHRS, CDR2 YFSETQ. With V trimmed by 1 base and J by 0 bases, 2 bases remained unmatched. In DNA form, the CDR3 reads TGCGCCAGCAGCTTGCCGCGGGGGGACCAAGAGACCCAGTACTTC. It is translated as CASSLPRGDQETQYF.

On this clonotype itself: One end of the junction does not line up with germline, which may come from a read error. The V and J genes are TRBV29-1 and TRBJ2-7; tentatively, D is TRBD1 or TRBD2 (5 bases each). Germline CDR1 and CDR2: SQVTM and ANQGSEA. The length of the CDR3 is 12 residues. CDR3 residues: CSVQVGPYELYF. CDR3 nucleotide sequence: TGCAGCGTCCAGGTGGGACCTTACGAGCTGTACTTC.

This clonotype was counted a few times. The genes are TRBV24-1 and TRBJ2-5; 9 nucleotides line up with TRBD2. Looked up from germline, CDR1 is KGHDR and CDR2 is SFDVKD. The CDR3 extends over 15 amino acids. J was trimmed by 2 bases and V by 9 bases; bases with no gene match: 9. The CDR3 protein is CATQPGLAGQETQYF. In DNA form, the CDR3 reads TGTGCCACCCAACCAGGGCTAGCGGGACAAGAGACCCAGTACTTC.

This clonotype was seen only a few times. The chain carries TRBV29-1 and TRBJ1-2, with D unclear. Germline loops: CDR1 SQVTM, CDR2 ANQGSEA. V was cut by 2 bases and J by 1 base, with 11 bases left in between. This CDR3 is built from 14 residues. The CDR3 DNA sequence: TGCAGCGTTGAACCGGCAGGCCTTAACTATGGCTACACCTTC. Amino acid sequence: CSVEPAGLNYGYTF.

This clonotype was observed a few times. The V and J genes are TRBV27 and TRBJ1-1; possible D gene TRBD1, 5 bases. Between the trimmed V and J ends, which lost 4 bases and 1 base, there was a span of 10 bases. This CDR3 region has 14 residues. Germline V gene data show CDR1 as MNHEY and CDR2 as SMNVEV (reference sequence). The chain's CDR3 is CASSWLGRNTEAFF. The CDR3 DNA sequence: TGTGCCAGCAGTTGGCTGGGACGGAACACTGAAGCTTTCTTT.

The V call is TRBV4-2, the J call TRBJ2-5; TRBD2 aligns across 8 bases. This CDR3 comprises 16 residues. V trimming: 4 bases; J trimming: 4 bases; junction bases outside the gene matches: 11. CDR1 LGHNA and CDR2 YNFKEQ come from the germline V gene. The CDR3 here is CASSPRNRGGPETQYF. The CDR3, as DNA: TGTGCCAGCAGCCCAAGGAACCGGGGGGGCCCAGAGACCCAGTACTTC.

This clonotype turned up a few times. This chain joins TRBV6-6 and TRBJ1-4; D remains unclear. Trimming stripped 5 bases from V and 3 bases from J, with 10 bases between. The CDR3 has 14 amino acids. CDR1 is MNHNY, CDR2 SVGAGI, per germline (reference sequence). The CDR3 nucleotides are TGTGCCAGCAGTAACCGGGCCCCTAATGAAAAACTGTTTTTT. This gives the protein CASSNRAPNEKLFF.

A few counts support this clonotype. This chain connects TRBV4-2 to TRBJ2-7; D assignment may be TRBD1 or TRBD2 (6 bases each). Germline V gives CDR1 LGHNA, CDR2 YNFKEQ. The CDR3 loop spans 12 amino acids. Trimming removed 4 bases at V and 6 bases at J, with 10 bases between. DNA of the CDR3: TGTGCCAGCAGCCCCAAGGGGGGCGAGCAGTACTTC. Its translation is CASSPKGGEQYF.

The V call is TRBV6-5, the J call TRBJ2-2; no definite D call. Germline V lookup: CDR1 MNHEY, CDR2 SVGAGI. The V and J ends lost 11 bases and 1 base respectively, with 11 bases between them. The CDR3 is made up of 13 amino acids. The CDR3 DNA reads as TGTGCCCATAGCCGTGGGAACACCGGGGAGCTGTTTTTT. The encoded protein is CAHSRGNTGELFF.

The chain carries TRBV5-1 and TRBJ2-2; the D gene could be TRBD1 or TRBD2 (5 bases each). CDR3 length: 15 amino acids. Per the germline V gene, CDR1 is SGHRS and CDR2 is YFSETQ. Trimming removed 6 bases from V and 5 bases from J, with 17 bases in between. In nucleotides, the CDR3 is TGCGCCAGCACCGACAGTGGGCCGGGGACCGGGGAGCTGTTTTTT. Its protein product is CASTDSGPGTGELFF.

The chain carries TRBV12-3 or TRBV12-4 and TRBJ2-2; D gene unclear. This CDR3 has 11 residues. V was clipped by 6 bases and J by 8 bases, with 7 bases between them. This CDR3 is CASSPLGELFF. DNA for the CDR3: TGTGCCAGCAGCCCTTTGGGGGAGCTGTTTTTT.

V gene TRBV3-1 combines with J gene TRBJ2-2, with TRBD1 matching over 10 bases. Losses at the gene ends were 4 bases for V and 4 bases for J; bases not matched to a gene: 9. Germline V CDR1 and CDR2: LGHDT, YNNKEL (reference sequence). The length of the CDR3 is 17 residues. The CDR3 bases are TGTGCCAGCAGCCCCGTTCCGGGACAGGGGAGCACCGGGGAGCTGTTTTTT. This translates into CASSPVPGQGSTGELFF.